The 25 T cell receptor beta chains below come from one sample, sequenced in a study of OX40 agonist ivuxolimab in advanced cancers. Sequencing used immunoSEQ multiplex PCR; TCRdb keeps in-frame clones, though not all of them. This sample carries more than 20,000 clones, 76% of them seen once, and the ten largest clones take roughly 9.8%. This sample comprised CD4+ or CD8+ T cells sorted from blood, obtained in a trial of the OX40 agonist ivuxolimab. The source of these receptors is an adult with an advanced solid tumor such as melanoma, head and neck, liver or kidney cancer.

There are a few counts of this clone. The chain joins TRBV7-2 to TRBJ1-1; perhaps TRBD1 as D (5 bases). Trimming removed 1 base at V and 8 bases at J, with 11 bases between. Germline V gene data show CDR1 as SGHTA and CDR2 as FQGNSA. The CDR3 is made up of 13 amino acids. CDR3: CASSLEIRAEAFF. CDR3 sequence (DNA): TGTGCCAGCAGCTTAGAGATCAGGGCGGAAGCTTTCTTT. Together with reference TRBV7-2 and TRBJ1-1, the CDR3 gives the full variable domain: GAGVSQSPSNKVTEKGKDVELRCDPISGHTALYWYRQSLGQGLEFLIYFQGNSAPDKSGLPSDRFSAERTGGSVSTLTIQRTQQEDSAVYLCASSLEIRAEAFFGQGTRLTVV.

This rearrangement joins TRBV10-1 to TRBJ2-3; 13 nucleotides match TRBD2. The V segment lost 3 bases and the J segment 9 bases; nucleotides outside the gene matches: 6. This CDR3 contains 15 residues. Germline values: CDR1 WNHNN, CDR2 SYGVQD (reference sequence). The CDR3 loop reads CASSEYRTSGGTQYF. In DNA, the CDR3 is TGCGCCAGCAGTGAATACCGGACTAGCGGGGGCACGCAGTATTTT.

The gene calls are TRBV5-6 and TRBJ2-7; D could derive from TRBD1 or TRBD2 (5 bases each). Trimming shortened V by 1 base and J by 0 bases, and 11 bases separated the two germline ends. The germline gives CDR1 SGHDT, CDR2 YYEEEE. The CDR3 covers 15 residues. The CDR3, as DNA: TGTGCCAGCAGCTTGAGGGACGGCAACTCCTACGAGCAGTACTTC. It translates to CASSLRDGNSYEQYF.

This clone showed up just once. CDR3 protein: CSVSTSRQTQYF. The CDR3 nucleotides read TGCAGCGTCTCCACTAGCAGGCAGACCCAGTACTTC. J is TRBJ2-5 and V is TRBV29-1, with TRBD2 as a possible D gene (6 bases). CDR1 is SQVTM and CDR2 is ANQGSEA in the germline V gene. V lost 6 bases and J lost 6, with 14 bases in between. This CDR3 is built from 12 residues.

This clone is termed large (0.1 to 1%). V and J are TRBV19 and TRBJ2-6; no firm D call. CDR3 length equals 15 residues. V lost 0 bases to trimming and J lost 0 bases, with 3 bases between them. The germline gives CDR1 LNHDA, CDR2 SQIVND (reference sequence). The chain's CDR3 is CASSIDASGANVLTF. DNA of the CDR3: TGTGCCAGTAGTATAGACGCCTCTGGGGCCAACGTCCTGACTTTC.

This CDR3 reads CASSPRTGEVQPQHF. The CDR3 coding sequence is TGTGCCAGCTCACCGCGGACAGGGGAGGTTCAGCCCCAGCATTTT. The V and J genes are TRBV18 and TRBJ1-5, with 9 bases aligning to TRBD1. In germline, CDR1 is KGHSH, CDR2 LQKENI. The CDR3 runs 15 residues. The ends lost 3 bases at V and 6 bases at J; junction bases unmatched: 6.

By share, this clone counts as medium-sized. J is TRBJ1-5 and V is TRBV19; TRBD1 matches 8 bases. J gave up 4 bases and V 5 bases, and 7 bases lay outside the gene matches. This CDR3 has 15 residues. Germline V gene data show CDR1 as LNHDA and CDR2 as SQIVND (reference sequence). The CDR3 DNA is TGTGCCAGTAGTGCCCAGGGGGCAGGGAATCAGCCCCAGCATTTT. This sequence encodes CASSAQGAGNQPQHF.

This clone was picked up a small number of times. V and J are TRBV5-4 and TRBJ2-7, with a possible D match to TRBD1 (6 bases). V was trimmed by 0 bases and J by 5 bases, leaving 9 bases between them. The CDR3 has 13 amino acids. CDR1 SGHNT and CDR2 YYREEE come from the germline V gene (reference sequence). The CDR3 loop reads CASSLDRVDEQYF. For the CDR3, the DNA is TGTGCCAGCAGCTTGGACAGGGTGGACGAGCAGTACTTC.

The chain employs TRBV7-2 and TRBJ2-2, with TRBD1 as a possible D gene (5 bases). Trimming shortened V by 1 base and J by 5 bases, and 14 bases separated the two germline ends. In germline, CDR1 is SGHTA, CDR2 FQGNSA. The CDR3 covers 16 residues. CDR3 in DNA: TGTGCCAGCAGCTTAGTAGGCAGGGTGTCGACCGGGGAGCTGTTTTTT. Residues: CASSLVGRVSTGELFF.

CDR3 residues: CASSPNNEQFF. Here the CDR3 DNA reads TGTGCCAGCAGTCCGAACAATGAGCAGTTCTTC. The genes are TRBV6-6 and TRBJ2-1; D call uncertain. Germline loops: CDR1 MNHNY, CDR2 SVGAGI (reference sequence). This CDR3 is 11 amino acids long. V lost 5 bases, J lost 5 bases, and 4 bases lay in between.

This chain joins TRBV6-6 and TRBJ1-5; D unresolved. The germline CDR1 and CDR2 sequences are MNHNY and SVGAGI (reference sequence). The CDR3 is 14 residues long. Trimming pared 0 bases from V and 5 bases from J, leaving 8 bases between. Here the CDR3 reads CASSYSYTYQPQHF. For the CDR3, the DNA is TGTGCCAGCAGTTACTCTTACACCTATCAGCCCCAGCATTTT.

This sequence joins TRBV7-3 and TRBJ2-2; perhaps TRBD1 as D (5 bases). There are 16 residues in the CDR3. From germline, CDR1 is SGHTA and CDR2 FQGTGA. V lost 0 bases to trimming and J lost 6 bases, with 14 bases between them. In DNA form, the CDR3 reads TGTGCCAGCAGCTTAACACCGCAGGGAATCGCCGGGGAGCTGTTTTTT. It translates to CASSLTPQGIAGELFF.

J is TRBJ1-2 and V is TRBV4-1; a possible D gene is TRBD1 (5 bases). CDR3 size: 19 residues. Germline CDR1 MGHRA, CDR2 YSYEKL. The ends were cut back, 1 base at V and 3 bases at J, with 24 bases in the middle. CDR3 loop: CASSQVQALYAVGHYGYTF. CDR3 in DNA: TGCGCCAGCAGCCAAGTGCAGGCTTTGTACGCCGTGGGGCACTATGGCTACACCTTC.

This chain uses TRBV7-6 with TRBJ2-2; 8 nucleotides match TRBD2. V lost 11 bases to trimming and J lost 5 bases; unmatched junction nucleotides: 22. The CDR3 extends over 18 amino acids. Germline V gene data show CDR1 as SGHVS and CDR2 as FNYEAQ. In DNA, the CDR3 is TGTGCCGCAGGGTTTTTGGGAGCGGGGGCGAAATCGACCGGGGAGCTGTTTTTT. This encodes CAAGFLGAGAKSTGELFF.

The genes are TRBV6-5 and TRBJ2-4, with D uncertain. V lost 0 bases to trimming and J lost 0 bases, with 6 bases between them. The CDR3 spans 15 residues. The V gene's germline CDR1 is MNHEY and CDR2 SVGAGI. The DNA of the CDR3 is TGTGCCAGCAGTTACTCTCCCAGAGCCAAAAACATTCAGTACTTC. Its translation: CASSYSPRAKNIQYF.

The genes are TRBV11-3 and TRBJ2-3; TRBD1 aligns across 8 bases. Losses at the gene ends were 3 bases for V and 2 bases for J; bases not matched to a gene: 7. The CDR3 sequence is 16 residues long. CDR1 and CDR2 (germline): SGHNT, YENEEA. This chain's CDR3 is CASSLGTGLNTDTQYF. The DNA of the CDR3 is TGTGCCAGCAGCTTGGGGACAGGCCTAAACACAGATACGCAGTATTTT. Combining the CDR3 with reference TRBV11-3 and TRBJ2-3 gives the whole variable domain EAGVVQSPRYKIIEKKQPVAFWCNPISGHNTLYWYLQNLGQGPELLIRYENEEAVDDSQLPKDRFSAERLKGVDSTLKIQPAELGDSAVYLCASSLGTGLNTDTQYFGPGTRLTVL.

The genes are TRBV4-1 and TRBJ2-7; 8 bases match TRBD1. V shed 1 base and J 3 bases; nucleotides not matched to a gene: 2. CDR3 size: 14 residues. CDR1 and CDR2 (germline): MGHRA, YSYEKL. DNA of the CDR3: TGCGCCAGCAGCCAAGTAACAGGGGGCTACGAGCAGTACTTC. This translates into CASSQVTGGYEQYF.

This clone was recorded only once. The chain combines TRBV6-6 with TRBJ1-1; D is perhaps TRBD1 (6 bases). The CDR3 is 13 amino acids. CDR1 is MNHNY and CDR2 is SVGAGI in the germline V gene (reference sequence). The ends were cut back, 2 bases at V and 6 bases at J, with 10 bases in the middle. CDR3 nucleotides: TGTGCCAGCAGTTACGGGACACAGTCTGAAGCTTTCTTT. Protein product: CASSYGTQSEAFF.

The V call is TRBV4-2, the J call TRBJ2-2; D remains ambiguous. Trimming shortened V by 1 base and J by 2 bases, and 5 bases separated the two germline ends. Germline V gives CDR1 LGHNA, CDR2 YNFKEQ. The CDR3 has 14 residues. In DNA, the CDR3 is TGTGCCAGCAGCCAAGTAACCAACACCGGGGAGCTGTTTTTT. Protein product: CASSQVTNTGELFF.

This clone was observed a handful of times. This chain connects TRBV6-5 to TRBJ2-5; 9 bases agree with TRBD2. The CDR3 spans 14 residues. After removal of 4 bases from V and 5 bases from J, the junction contained 5 bases not matched to a gene. Germline V gene lookup returns CDR1 MNHEY and CDR2 SVGAGI. The CDR3 region has the DNA TGTGCCAGCAGTTTGCGGGGGGGCTTGGAGACCCAGTACTTC. Translating it yields CASSLRGGLETQYF.

The chain carries TRBV13 and TRBJ2-3, with D unresolved. CDR1 is PRHDT, CDR2 FYEKMQ, per germline (reference sequence). CDR3 length: 15 amino acids. V lost 5 bases to trimming and J lost 1 base, with 13 bases between them. In DNA form, the CDR3 reads TGTGCCAGCAGCCCCCGAGTGGCTCGCACAGATACGCAGTATTTT. Amino acid sequence: CASSPRVARTDTQYF.

CDR3 amino acids: CASSPAGTYGYTF. The CDR3 nucleotides are TGTGCCAGCAGCCCCGCGGGGACCTATGGCTACACCTTC. The chain carries TRBV6-1 and TRBJ1-2; D is perhaps TRBD1 (5 bases). Germline V lookup: CDR1 MNHNS, CDR2 SASEGT. The CDR3 covers 13 residues. V lost 6 bases and J lost 4, with 12 bases in between.

The J gene is TRBJ2-7, the V gene TRBV30; D unresolved. Looked up from germline, CDR1 is GTSNPN and CDR2 is SVGIG (reference sequence). V was shortened by 3 bases and J by 2 bases, with 8 bases between the two germline ends. The CDR3 covers 12 residues. CDR3 sequence reads: CAWSPDTYEQYF. The CDR3, as DNA: TGTGCCTGGAGCCCGGATACCTACGAGCAGTACTTC. The entire variable domain, with the rest obtained from reference TRBV30 and TRBJ2-7, is as follows: SQTIHQWPATLVQPVGSPLSLECTVEGTSNPNLYWYRQAAGRGLQLLFYSVGIGQISSEVPQNLSASRPQDRQFILSSKKLLLSDSGFYLCAWSPDTYEQYFGPGTRLTVT.

For this clone: An end of the junction differs from the germline gene, which may be a read error. The chain carries TRBV7-9 and TRBJ2-5; TRBD2 agrees at 11 bases. The CDR3 consists of 15 residues. Germline values: CDR1 SEHNR, CDR2 FQNEAQ (reference sequence). This CDR3 is CASSLAGGRRETQYF. The CDR3 coding sequence is TGTGCCAGCAGTTTAGCGGGGGGGCGGAGAGAGACCCAGTACTTC.

This clone was recorded a few times. The chain employs TRBV25-1 and TRBJ2-2, with D perhaps TRBD1 or TRBD2 (5 bases each). The CDR3 is 14 amino acids. CDR1 and CDR2 (germline): MGHDK, SYGVNS. The V end lost 7 bases, the J end lost 6 bases, and 15 bases lay between the germline ends. CDR3 bases: TGTGCCAGCACGAGATCCGGGGACGCCGGGGAGCTGTTTTTT. Its translation: CASTRSGDAGELFF.